Shown below are 5 T cell receptor beta chains from a single sample sequenced in a study of T cell responses to AZD1222 COVID-19 vaccine. TCRdb's copy holds only in-frame clones and misses some; the assay was immunoSEQ multiplex PCR. The sample lists roughly 150,000 clones, roughly 90% occurring once. The specimen comprised peripheral blood, sampled on day 0 of AZD1222 vaccination. These receptors were obtained from an adult in good health.

This clone was seen once. The chain employs TRBV6-5 and TRBJ2-7; D unclear. The CDR3 contains 11 residues. Trimming cost V 4 bases and J 4 bases, with 5 bases left between them. The germline CDR1 and CDR2 sequences are MNHEY and SVGAGI. CDR3: CASSSMYEQYF. In DNA form, the CDR3 reads TGTGCCAGCAGTTCCATGTACGAGCAGTACTTC.

The chain combines TRBV29-1 with TRBJ2-7; 7 bases are shared with TRBD1. Per the germline V gene, CDR1 is SQVTM and CDR2 is ANQGSEA. The trim removed 7 bases at V and 7 bases at J, leaving 10 bases unmatched. The CDR3 is 12 residues long. CDR3 region: CSAGTDFREQYF. For the CDR3, the DNA is TGCAGCGCCGGGACAGACTTTAGGGAGCAGTACTTC.

V gene TRBV7-9 combines with J gene TRBJ2-1; D possibly corresponds to TRBD2 (6 bases). CDR1 is SEHNR and CDR2 is FQNEAQ in the germline V gene (reference sequence). The CDR3 contains 16 residues. Deletions cut 3 bases from V and 0 bases from J, with 12 bases between. CDR3 DNA: TGTGCCAGCAGCTTTACGGGGGTTGCCTCCTACAATGAGCAGTTCTTC. It specifies CASSFTGVASYNEQFF. The whole variable domain, filled in from reference TRBV7-9 and TRBJ2-1, reads DTGVSQNPRHKITKRGQNVTFRCDPISEHNRLYWYRQTLGQGPEFLTYFQNEAQLEKSRLLSDRFSAERPKGSFSTLEIQRTEQGDSAMYLCASSFTGVASYNEQFFGPGTRLTVL.

The J gene is TRBJ2-1, the V gene TRBV27, with 8 bases aligning to TRBD1. CDR1 MNHEY and CDR2 SMNVEV come from the germline V gene (reference sequence). This CDR3 is built from 15 residues. V was pared by 5 bases and J by 1 base, with 4 bases of the junction left unmatched. Written as DNA, the CDR3 is TGTGCCAGCAGTCTTGACAGGGGTTCCTACAATGAGCAGTTCTTC. It translates to CASSLDRGSYNEQFF.

The chain links TRBV6-2 or TRBV6-3 to TRBJ2-1; D might be TRBD2 (6 bases). The V and J ends lost 2 bases and 2 bases respectively, with 10 bases between them. CDR1 and CDR2 (germline): MNHEY, SVGEGT. CDR3 length: 15 amino acids. The CDR3 spells CASSYLAKTYNEQFF. CDR3 DNA sequence: TGTGCCAGCAGTTACCTAGCGAAAACCTACAATGAGCAGTTCTTC.